What follows describes a single T cell receptor (beta chain). Included as multiple sclerosis controls were treatment-naive patients who had stable or active relapsing-remitting disease. These data belong to a study of CD8 T cells in Susac syndrome. V trimming: 5 bases; J trimming: 0 bases; junction bases outside the gene matches: 6. The CDR3 spans 15 residues. In germline, CDR1 is LNHDA, CDR2 SQIVND (reference sequence). RNA totalling about 0.5 to 1 ug underwent reverse transcription with random hexamers. An immunoSEQ multiplex PCR generated amplified TCR beta CDR3 products spanning 54 Vbeta and 13 Jbeta. TCRdb analysed the immunoSEQ multiplex PCR reads with MiXCR anew, one entry per CDR3 protein. This sample has roughly 120,000 distinct CDR3 sequences, with 90% to 95% found just once.

This sequence originates from a human donor with multiple sclerosis. V gene TRBV19 combines with J gene TRBJ1-1; 7 bases are shared with TRBD1. Specimen: CD4+ T cells from PBMCs. The CDR3 DNA reads as TGTGCCAGTAGTCCCTGGGACAGCCTGAACACTGAAGCTTTCTTT. It specifies CASSPWDSLNTEAFF.